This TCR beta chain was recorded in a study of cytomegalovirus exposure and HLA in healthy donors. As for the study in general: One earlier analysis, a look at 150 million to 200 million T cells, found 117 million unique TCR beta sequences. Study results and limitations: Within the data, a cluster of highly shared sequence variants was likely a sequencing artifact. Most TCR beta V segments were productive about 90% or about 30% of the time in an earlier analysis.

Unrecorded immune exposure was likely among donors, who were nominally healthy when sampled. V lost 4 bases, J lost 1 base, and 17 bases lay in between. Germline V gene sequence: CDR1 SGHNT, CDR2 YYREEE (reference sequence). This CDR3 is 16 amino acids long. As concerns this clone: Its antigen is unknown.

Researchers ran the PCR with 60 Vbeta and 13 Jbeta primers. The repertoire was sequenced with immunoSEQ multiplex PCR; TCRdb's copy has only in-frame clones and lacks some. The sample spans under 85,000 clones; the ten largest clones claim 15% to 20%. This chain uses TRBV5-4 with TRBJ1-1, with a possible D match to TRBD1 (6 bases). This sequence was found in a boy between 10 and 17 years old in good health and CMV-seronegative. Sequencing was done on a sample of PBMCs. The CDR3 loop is CASSLGGTMGNTEAFF. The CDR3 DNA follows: TGTGCCAGCAGCCTGGGGGGGACAATGGGGAACACTGAAGCTTTCTTT.